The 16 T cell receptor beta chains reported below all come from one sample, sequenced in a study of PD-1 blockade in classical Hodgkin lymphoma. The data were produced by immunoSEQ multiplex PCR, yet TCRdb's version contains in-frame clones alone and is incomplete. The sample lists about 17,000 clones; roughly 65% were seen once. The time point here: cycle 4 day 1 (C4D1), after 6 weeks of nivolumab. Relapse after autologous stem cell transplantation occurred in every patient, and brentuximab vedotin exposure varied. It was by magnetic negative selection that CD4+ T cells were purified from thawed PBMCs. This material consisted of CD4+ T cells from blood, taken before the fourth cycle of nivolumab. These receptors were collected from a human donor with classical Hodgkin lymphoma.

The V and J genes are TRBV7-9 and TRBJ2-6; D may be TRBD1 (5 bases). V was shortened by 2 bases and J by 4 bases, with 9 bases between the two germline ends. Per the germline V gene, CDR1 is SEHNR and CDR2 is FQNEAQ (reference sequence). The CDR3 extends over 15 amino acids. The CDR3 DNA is TGTGCCAGCAGCTTATGGGGCGGAGGGGCCAACGTCCTGACTTTC. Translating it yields CASSLWGGGANVLTF.

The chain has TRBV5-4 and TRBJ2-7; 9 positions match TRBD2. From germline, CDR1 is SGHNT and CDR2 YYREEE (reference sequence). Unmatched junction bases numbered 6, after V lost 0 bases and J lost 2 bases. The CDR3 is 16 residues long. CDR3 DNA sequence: TGTGCCAGCAGCTTGGTAGGCGGGAGGGTTACCTACGAGCAGTACTTC. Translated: CASSLVGGRVTYEQYF.

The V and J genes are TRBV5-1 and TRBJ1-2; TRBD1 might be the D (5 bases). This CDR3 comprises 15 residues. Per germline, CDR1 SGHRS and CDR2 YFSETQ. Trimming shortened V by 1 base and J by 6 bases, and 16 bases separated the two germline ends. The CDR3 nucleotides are TGCGCCAGCAGCTTGCAGGGTGAGGGGTGGAATGGCTACACCTTC. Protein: CASSLQGEGWNGYTF.

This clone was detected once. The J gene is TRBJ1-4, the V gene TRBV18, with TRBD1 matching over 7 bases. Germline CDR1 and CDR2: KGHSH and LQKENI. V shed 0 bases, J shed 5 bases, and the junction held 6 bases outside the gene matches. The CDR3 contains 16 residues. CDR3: CASSPPRTGINEKLFF. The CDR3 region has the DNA TGTGCCAGCTCACCACCAAGGACAGGAATAAATGAAAAACTGTTTTTT.

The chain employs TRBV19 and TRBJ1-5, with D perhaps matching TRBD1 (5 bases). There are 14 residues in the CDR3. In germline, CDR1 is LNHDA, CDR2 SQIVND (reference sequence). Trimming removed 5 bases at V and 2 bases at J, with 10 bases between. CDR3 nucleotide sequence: TGTGCCAGTAGTCCTGGACAAGGCAATCAGCCCCAGCATTTT. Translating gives CASSPGQGNQPQHF.

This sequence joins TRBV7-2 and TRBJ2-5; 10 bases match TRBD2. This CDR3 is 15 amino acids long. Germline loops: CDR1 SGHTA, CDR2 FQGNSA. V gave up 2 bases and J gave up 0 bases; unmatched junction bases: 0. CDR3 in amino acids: CASSLTSGDQETQYF. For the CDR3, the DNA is TGTGCCAGCAGCTTAACTAGCGGGGACCAAGAGACCCAGTACTTC.

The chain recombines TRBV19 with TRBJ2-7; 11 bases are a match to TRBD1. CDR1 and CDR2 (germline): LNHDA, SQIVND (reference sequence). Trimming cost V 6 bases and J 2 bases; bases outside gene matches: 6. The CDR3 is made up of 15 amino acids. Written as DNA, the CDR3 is TGTGCCAGTAGCCCCGGGACAGGGGGTCCCTACGAGCAGTACTTC. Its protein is CASSPGTGGPYEQYF.

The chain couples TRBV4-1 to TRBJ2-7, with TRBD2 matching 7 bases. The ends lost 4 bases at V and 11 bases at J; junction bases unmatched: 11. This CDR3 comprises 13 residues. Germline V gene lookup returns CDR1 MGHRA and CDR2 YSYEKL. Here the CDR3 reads CASSPPLGGTEYF. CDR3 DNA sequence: TGCGCCAGCAGCCCTCCCCTGGGGGGGACGGAGTACTTC.

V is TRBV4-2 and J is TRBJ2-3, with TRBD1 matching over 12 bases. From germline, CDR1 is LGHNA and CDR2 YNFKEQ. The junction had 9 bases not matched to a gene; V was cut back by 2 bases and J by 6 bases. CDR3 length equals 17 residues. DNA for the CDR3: TGTGCCAGCAGCCAATCAGGGACAGGGGGCAATTCTGATACGCAGTATTTT. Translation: CASSQSGTGGNSDTQYF.

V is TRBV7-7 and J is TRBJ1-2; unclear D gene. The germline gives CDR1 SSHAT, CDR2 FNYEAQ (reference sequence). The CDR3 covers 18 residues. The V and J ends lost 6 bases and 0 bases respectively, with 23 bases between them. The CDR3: CASSPLWQGDLANYGYTF. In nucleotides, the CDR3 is TGTGCCAGCAGTCCACTTTGGCAAGGCGACCTGGCTAACTATGGCTACACCTTC.

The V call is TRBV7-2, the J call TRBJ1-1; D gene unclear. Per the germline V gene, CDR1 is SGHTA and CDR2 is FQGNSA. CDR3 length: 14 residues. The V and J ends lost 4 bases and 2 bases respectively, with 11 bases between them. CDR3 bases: TGTGCCAGCAGCTCGCGATTAAAAAACACTGAAGCTTTCTTT. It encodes CASSSRLKNTEAFF.

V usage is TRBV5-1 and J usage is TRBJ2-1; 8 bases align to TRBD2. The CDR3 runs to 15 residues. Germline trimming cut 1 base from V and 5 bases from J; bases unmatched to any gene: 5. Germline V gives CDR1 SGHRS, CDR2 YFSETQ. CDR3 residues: CASSLRTSGNNEQFF. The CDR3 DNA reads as TGCGCCAGCAGCTTGAGAACTAGCGGTAACAATGAGCAGTTCTTC.

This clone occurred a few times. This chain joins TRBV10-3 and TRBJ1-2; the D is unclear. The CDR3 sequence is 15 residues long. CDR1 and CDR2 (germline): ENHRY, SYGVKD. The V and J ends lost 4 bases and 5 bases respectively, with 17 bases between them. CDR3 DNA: TGTGCCATCAGTGGAGTGGCAGGCTCGGGTTATGGCTACACCTTC. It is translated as CAISGVAGSGYGYTF.

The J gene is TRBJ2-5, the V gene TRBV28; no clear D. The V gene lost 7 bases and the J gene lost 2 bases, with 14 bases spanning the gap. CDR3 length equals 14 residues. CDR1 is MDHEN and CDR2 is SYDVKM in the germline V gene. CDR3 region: CASNPMGLQETQYF. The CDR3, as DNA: TGTGCCAGCAACCCGATGGGATTACAAGAGACCCAGTACTTC.

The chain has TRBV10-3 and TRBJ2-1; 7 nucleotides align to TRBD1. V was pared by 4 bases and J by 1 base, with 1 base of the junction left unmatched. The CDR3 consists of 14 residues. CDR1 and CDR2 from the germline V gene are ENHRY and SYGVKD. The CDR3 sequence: CAISGTGSYNEQFF. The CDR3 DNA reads TGTGCCATCAGTGGGACAGGATCCTACAATGAGCAGTTCTTC.

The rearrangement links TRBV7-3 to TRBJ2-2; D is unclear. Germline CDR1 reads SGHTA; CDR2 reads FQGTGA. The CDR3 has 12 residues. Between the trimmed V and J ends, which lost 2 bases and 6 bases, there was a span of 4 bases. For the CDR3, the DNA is TGTGCCAGCAGCTTAGAAGCCGGGGAGCTGTTTTTT. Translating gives CASSLEAGELFF.